These 15 T cell receptor beta chains originate from one sample sequenced in a study of blood T cells in healthy people across ages. The use of a sample-barcoded 5' primer and a J-beta primer mix characterized a second PCR of roughly 6 to 11 cycles. TCRdb reprocessed the 5' RACE reads with MiXCR, giving one entry per CDR3 protein. The sample contains around 1,900,000 distinct CDR3 sequences, approximately 39% of which appear only once. Sequencing was performed on blood. These receptor sequences come from a human donor in good health.

V usage is TRBV6-5 and J usage is TRBJ2-7, with 8 bases fitting TRBD1. This CDR3 is 16 amino acids long. Per germline, CDR1 MNHEY and CDR2 SVGAGI. J was trimmed by 2 bases and V by 5 bases; bases with no gene match: 11. The CDR3, as DNA: TGTGCCAGCAGTCCAGGACAGGGAGAAATCACCTACGAGCAGTACTTC. This encodes CASSPGQGEITYEQYF.

This clonotype was observed a few times. CDR3 DNA sequence: TGCAGCGTTGAAGATCACGAGGACCCAATTTGGAATGAGCAGTTCTTC. Translating it yields CSVEDHEDPIWNEQFF. The chain joins TRBV29-1 to TRBJ2-1; D unclear. V was cut by 0 bases and J by 7 bases, with 19 bases left in between. Germline CDR1 SQVTM, CDR2 ANQGSEA. The CDR3 is 16 amino acids.

This clonotype turned up a few times. CDR3 protein: CASSYSTSRDGAYGYTF. The CDR3 DNA sequence: TGTGCCAGCAGTTACTCGACGAGCCGGGACGGAGCCTATGGCTACACCTTC. The rearrangement uses TRBV6-2 or TRBV6-3 and TRBJ1-2; perhaps TRBD1 as D (5 bases). V shed 0 bases and J shed 4 bases, with 18 bases lying between them. CDR3 length equals 17 residues. Germline-derived CDR1 and CDR2 are MNHEY and SVGEGT.

This clonotype was detected a few times. The chain couples TRBV28 to TRBJ2-7; D is perhaps TRBD1 (6 bases). V lost 1 base to trimming and J lost 7 bases, with 14 bases between them. Looked up from germline, CDR1 is MDHEN and CDR2 is SYDVKM. This CDR3 is built from 14 residues. CDR3: CASSLSQGWLEQYF. CDR3 sequence (DNA): TGTGCCAGCAGTTTATCACAGGGATGGCTGGAGCAGTACTTC.

J is TRBJ2-7 and V is TRBV4-2, with TRBD2 as a possible D gene (5 bases). Trimming took 4 bases from V and 3 from J, leaving 22 bases between them. There are 17 residues in the CDR3. Per the germline V gene, CDR1 is LGHNA and CDR2 is YNFKEQ. CDR3 amino acids: CASSPSPGGERGYEQYF. In DNA form, the CDR3 reads TGTGCCAGCAGCCCATCACCGGGCGGAGAACGGGGCTACGAGCAGTACTTC.

The chain carries TRBV28 and TRBJ2-5; 7 bases agree with TRBD1. V shed 7 bases and J 2 bases; nucleotides not matched to a gene: 13. Germline CDR1 MDHEN, CDR2 SYDVKM. CDR3 length: 16 amino acids. For the CDR3, the DNA is TGTGCCAGCAATTCCATGACAGGGTCCCCACAAGAGACCCAGTACTTC. This translates into CASNSMTGSPQETQYF.

A few counts support this clonotype. The chain joins TRBV5-1 to TRBJ2-1, with 11 bases lining up with TRBD1. CDR3 length: 15 residues. The germline V gene encodes CDR1 SGHRS and CDR2 YFSETQ. With 4 bases clipped from V and 6 bases from J, the junction kept 6 bases outside the gene matches. The CDR3 spells CASSQGQGVPNEQFF. In DNA form, the CDR3 reads TGCGCCAGCAGCCAGGGACAGGGGGTTCCCAATGAGCAGTTCTTC.

The genes are TRBV14 and TRBJ2-5, with no clear D. The J call may be faulty, since TRBJ2-7 better matches the DNA end. Germline V gene sequence: CDR1 SGHDN, CDR2 FVKESK. CDR3 length: 14 amino acids. CDR3 DNA: TGTGCCAGCAGCCAAGATTGGTTGGGCTACGAGCAGTACTTC. Amino acids: CASSQDWLGYEQYF.

As regards this clonotype: A junction end diverges from the germline sequence, so it may reflect a read error. The rearrangement joins TRBV9 to TRBJ1-1; no reliable D call. The CDR3 totals 13 residues. Germline V CDR1 and CDR2: SGDLS, YYNGEE. CDR3 nucleotides: TGTACCAGCAGCGTAGCAGATAACACTGAAGCTTTCTTT. Protein product: CTSSVADNTEAFF.

The chain combines TRBV9 with TRBJ1-2; D unclear. V was shortened by 3 bases and J by 7 bases, with 19 bases between the two germline ends. The CDR3 contains 15 residues. CDR1 is SGDLS and CDR2 is YYNGEE in the germline V gene. The CDR3 sequence: CASSEQETWSGGYTF. Here the CDR3 DNA reads TGTGCCAGCAGCGAGCAGGAAACGTGGAGTGGTGGCTACACCTTC.

Here the CDR3 reads CASSSLLAAISYNEQFF. The CDR3 nucleotides read TGTGCCAGCAGTTCCTTGTTGGCAGCAATCTCCTACAATGAGCAGTTCTTC. The chain combines TRBV6-2 or TRBV6-3 with TRBJ2-1; the D is unclear. CDR1 and CDR2 (germline): MNHEY, SVGEGT. Trimming cost V 4 bases and J 0 bases, with 16 bases left between them. CDR3 size: 17 residues.

The sample holds many counts of this clonotype. This rearrangement joins TRBV5-1 to TRBJ2-7; 7 nucleotides align to TRBD1. The CDR3 has 13 amino acids. The V and J ends lost 2 bases and 7 bases, in that order; junction bases with no gene match: 6. Germline V gene sequence: CDR1 SGHRS, CDR2 YFSETQ. This chain's CDR3 is CASSLGQANEQYF. CDR3 bases: TGCGCCAGCAGCTTAGGACAGGCCAATGAGCAGTACTTC.

The CDR3 protein is CSARDRGNTEAFF. For the CDR3, the DNA is TGCAGTGCTAGAGACAGGGGGAACACTGAAGCTTTCTTT. The rearrangement uses TRBV20-1 and TRBJ1-1; TRBD1 might be the D (6 bases). Germline CDR1 DFQATT, CDR2 SNEGSKA (reference sequence). The CDR3 covers 13 residues. V was trimmed by 0 bases and J by 1 base, leaving 6 bases between them.

As to this clonotype: At one end, the junction sequence differs from germline, possibly due to a read error. The chain recombines TRBV6-6 with TRBJ2-7, with a weak D call TRBD2 (6 bases). CDR3 length: 12 amino acids. The V gene's germline CDR1 is MNHNY and CDR2 SVGAGI (reference sequence). CDR3 DNA sequence: TGTGCCTGCAGCCCCGCGGGGTACGAGCAGTACTTC. Translating it yields CACSPAGYEQYF.

This clonotype showed up just a few times. V is TRBV29-1 and J is TRBJ2-4; D not resolved. The CDR3 spans 12 residues. Germline V gene data show CDR1 as SQVTM and CDR2 as ANQGSEA. V lost 7 bases, J lost 2 bases, and 9 bases lay in between. The CDR3 spells CSGVIPKNIQYF. CDR3 DNA sequence: TGCAGCGGGGTGATACCCAAAAACATTCAGTACTTC.